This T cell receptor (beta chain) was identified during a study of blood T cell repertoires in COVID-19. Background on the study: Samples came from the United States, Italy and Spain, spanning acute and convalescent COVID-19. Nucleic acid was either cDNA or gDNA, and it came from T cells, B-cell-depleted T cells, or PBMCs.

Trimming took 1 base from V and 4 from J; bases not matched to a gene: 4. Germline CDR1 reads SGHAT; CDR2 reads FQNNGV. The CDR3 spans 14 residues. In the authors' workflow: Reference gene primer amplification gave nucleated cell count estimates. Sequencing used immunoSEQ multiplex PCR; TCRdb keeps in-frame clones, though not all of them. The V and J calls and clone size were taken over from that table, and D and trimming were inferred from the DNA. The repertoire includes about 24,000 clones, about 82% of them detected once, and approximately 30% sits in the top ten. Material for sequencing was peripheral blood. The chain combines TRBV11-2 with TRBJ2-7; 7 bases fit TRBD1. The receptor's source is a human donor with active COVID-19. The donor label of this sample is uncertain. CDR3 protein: CASSLGTGPYEQYF. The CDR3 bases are TGTGCCAGCAGCTTAGGGACAGGTCCTTACGAGCAGTACTTC.